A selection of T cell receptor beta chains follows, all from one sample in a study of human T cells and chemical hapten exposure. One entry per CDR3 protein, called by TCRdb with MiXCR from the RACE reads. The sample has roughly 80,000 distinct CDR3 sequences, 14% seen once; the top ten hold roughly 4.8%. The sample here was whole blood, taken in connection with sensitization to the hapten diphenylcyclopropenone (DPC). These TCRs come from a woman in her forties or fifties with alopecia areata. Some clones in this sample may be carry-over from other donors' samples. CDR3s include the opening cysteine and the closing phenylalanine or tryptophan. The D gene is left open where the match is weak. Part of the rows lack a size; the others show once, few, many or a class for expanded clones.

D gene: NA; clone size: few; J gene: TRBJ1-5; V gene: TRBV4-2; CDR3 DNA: TGTGCCAGCAGCTACGAGTTGGGGAATCAGCCCCAGCATTTT; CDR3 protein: CASSYELGNQPQHF
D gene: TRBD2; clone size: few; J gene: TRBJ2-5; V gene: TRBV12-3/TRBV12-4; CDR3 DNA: TGTGCCAGCAGTTTGGGACTAGCCCAAGAGACCCAGTACTTC; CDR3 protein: CASSLGLAQETQYF
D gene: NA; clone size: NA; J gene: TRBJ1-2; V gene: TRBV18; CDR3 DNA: TGTGCCAGCTCACCGGTTGAGGATATGGACGGCTACACCTTC; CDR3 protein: CASSPVEDMDGYTF
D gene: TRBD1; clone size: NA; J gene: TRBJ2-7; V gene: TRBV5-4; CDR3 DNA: TGTGCCAGCAGCTTCGGGACAGGGCTCTCCTACGAGCAGTACTTC; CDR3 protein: CASSFGTGLSYEQYF
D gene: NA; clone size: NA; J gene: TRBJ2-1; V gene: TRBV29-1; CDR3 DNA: TGCAGCGGGAGACAGAGCTCCTACAATGAGCAGTTCTTC; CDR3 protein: CSGRQSSYNEQFF
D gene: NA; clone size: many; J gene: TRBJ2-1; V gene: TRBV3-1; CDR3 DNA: TGTGCCAGCAGCCAAGATCCTGACAATGAGCAGTTCTTC; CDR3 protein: CASSQDPDNEQFF
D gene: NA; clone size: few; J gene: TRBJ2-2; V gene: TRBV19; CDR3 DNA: TGTGCATCAACTGGAGCAGCGAACACCGGGGAGCTGTTTTTT; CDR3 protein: CASTGAANTGELFF
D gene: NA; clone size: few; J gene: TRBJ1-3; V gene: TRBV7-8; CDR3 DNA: TGTGCCAGCAGCTTGTTCCAAAGTACTGAAGGAAACACCATATATTTT; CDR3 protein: CASSLFQSTEGNTIYF
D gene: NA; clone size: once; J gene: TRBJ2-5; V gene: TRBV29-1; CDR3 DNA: TGCAGCGTTGTCACAATCCAAGAGACCCAGTACTTC; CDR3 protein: CSVVTIQETQYF
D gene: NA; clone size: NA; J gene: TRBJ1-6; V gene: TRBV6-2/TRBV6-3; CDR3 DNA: TGTGCCAGCACAGTAGAGGCGAGCTCCTATAATTCACCCCTCCACTTT; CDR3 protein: CASTVEASSYNSPLHF
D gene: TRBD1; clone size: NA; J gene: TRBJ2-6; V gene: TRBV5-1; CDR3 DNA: TGCGCCAGCAGCTGGCCCCCGGGACAGGGTTTCTCTGGGGCCAACGTCCTGACTTTC; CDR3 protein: CASSWPPGQGFSGANVLTF
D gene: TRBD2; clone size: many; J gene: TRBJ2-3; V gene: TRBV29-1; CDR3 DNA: TGCAGCGTCTTTAGCGGGAGAACAGATACGCAGTATTTT; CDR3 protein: CSVFSGRTDTQYF
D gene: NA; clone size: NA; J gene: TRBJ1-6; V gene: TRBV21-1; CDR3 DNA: TGTGCCAGCAGCAAGCCCTCTAGCTCCTATAATTCACCCCTCCACTTT; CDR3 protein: CASSKPSSSYNSPLHF
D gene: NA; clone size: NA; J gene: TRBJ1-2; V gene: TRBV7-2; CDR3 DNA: TGTGCCAGCAGCTTGGCACGGAACGATGGCTACACCTTC; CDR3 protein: CASSLARNDGYTF
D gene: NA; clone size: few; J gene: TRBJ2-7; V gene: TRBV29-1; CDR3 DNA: TGCAGCGTTGATCTTGGAGGGGGCTACGAGCAGTACTTC; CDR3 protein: CSVDLGGGYEQYF
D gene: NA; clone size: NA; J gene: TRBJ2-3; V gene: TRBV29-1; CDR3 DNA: TGCAGCGTTGATACCCGACCGGGGGGCTATAAGCAGTATTTT; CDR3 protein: CSVDTRPGGYKQYF
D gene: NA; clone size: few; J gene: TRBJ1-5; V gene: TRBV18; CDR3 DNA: TGTGCCAGCTCGGCTCTTCAGGATAGCAATCAGCCCCAGCATTTT; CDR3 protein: CASSALQDSNQPQHF